The present entry profiles one T cell receptor (beta chain) with its context. Antigen unknown. Produced via immunoSEQ multiplex PCR; TCRdb's table is partial and in-frame only. The data contain approximately 120,000 clones, around 80% of them singletons. These data are taken from a study of radiation and T cells in renal cell carcinoma. V lost 7 bases and J lost 7; bases outside the gene matches: 12. The CDR3 runs 15 residues. Germline V gene sequence: CDR1 SEHNR, CDR2 FQNEAQ (reference sequence). Described time point: blood 2 weeks post-SBRT. The treatment: 15 Gy SBRT to primary tumor, nephrectomy 4 weeks later. Overall study findings and caveats: Top tumor clonotypes rose in blood 2 weeks post-radiation, then contracted.

The receptor's source is a man in his fifties or sixties with renal cell carcinoma. This chain links TRBV7-9 with TRBJ2-1, with 8 bases that match TRBD2. Sequenced material: blood, taken from a patient whose treatment included radiotherapy and nephrectomy. The CDR3 nucleotides read TGTGCCAGCAAGCTTAGTCCGGGACTAGTGAATGAGCAGTTCTTC. This translates into CASKLSPGLVNEQFF.